A selection of T cell receptor beta chains follows, all from one sample in a study of T cell repertoires in cytomegalovirus infection. TCRdb reprocessed the reads with MiXCR, giving one entry per CDR3 protein. The table shows a few hundred thousand distinct CDR3 sequences, with around 15% occurring only once. The sequencing input was CD8+ T cells from PBMCs. All receptors come from a human donor in good health (CMV status not recorded). Some clones in this sample may be carry-over from other donors' samples. Both conserved end residues are part of each CDR3. The D gene is left open where the match is weak. Clone size is stated in some rows and not others, as once, few, many or a class when expanded.

D gene,V gene,clone size,J gene,CDR3 protein,CDR3 DNA
TRBD1,TRBV4-1,few,TRBJ1-2,CASSQAGGLYGYTF,TGCGCCAGCAGCCAAGCAGGGGGGTTATATGGCTACACCTTC
.,TRBV20-1,.,TRBJ2-1,CSARGRRNNEQFF,TGCAGTGCTAGAGGGAGGCGCAACAATGAGCAGTTCTTC
.,TRBV20-1,few,TRBJ2-7,CSARDRDLAYEQYF,TGCAGTGCTAGAGACCGGGACCTCGCCTACGAGCAGTACTTC
.,TRBV27,.,TRBJ1-5,CASRRGDQPQHF,TGTGCCAGCAGGCGGGGGGATCAGCCCCAGCATTTT
TRBD1,TRBV5-1,.,TRBJ1-1,CASSYLSGTGAMNTEAFF,TGCGCCAGCAGCTACCTAAGTGGGACAGGGGCCATGAACACTGAAGCTTTCTTT
TRBD1,TRBV6-5,many,TRBJ1-4,CASSYSLPGTGIEKLFF,TGTGCCAGCAGTTACTCCCTCCCCGGGACAGGGATTGAAAAACTGTTTTTT
TRBD1,TRBV7-6,few,TRBJ1-4,CASSSGQTNEKLFF,TGTGCCAGCAGCTCGGGACAGACTAATGAAAAACTGTTTTTT
.,TRBV6-2/TRBV6-3,.,TRBJ2-5,CASSYDVAVETQYF,TGTGCCAGCAGTTACGACGTGGCAGTCGAGACCCAGTACTTC
TRBD2,TRBV27,.,TRBJ2-1,CASSLKRGPHNEQFF,TGTGCCAGCAGTTTGAAGCGGGGGCCGCACAATGAGCAGTTCTTC
.,TRBV14,.,TRBJ1-2,CASSQFRTVWYGYTF,TGTGCCAGCAGCCAATTTAGGACAGTTTGGTATGGCTACACCTTC
TRBD2,TRBV20-1,.,TRBJ2-1,CSARTPWTSGDYNEQFF,TGCAGTGCTAGAACTCCGTGGACTAGCGGAGACTACAATGAGCAGTTCTTC
TRBD2,TRBV5-1,.,TRBJ2-7,CASSRGLRGKFDEQYF,TGCGCCAGCAGCCGGGGACTGCGGGGGAAGTTCGACGAGCAGTACTTC
.,TRBV4-3,.,TRBJ1-1,CASSPVEGLEAFF,TGCGCCAGCAGCCCCGTCGAAGGTTTGGAAGCTTTCTTT
.,TRBV6-2/TRBV6-3,many,TRBJ1-1,CASSYLGLLMAEAFF,TGTGCCAGCAGTTACCTCGGACTGTTGATGGCTGAAGCTTTCTTT
TRBD1,TRBV7-2,many,TRBJ1-2,CASSLERDRDWLGYGYTF,TGTGCCAGCAGCTTAGAGAGGGACAGGGATTGGTTGGGCTATGGCTACACCTTC
.,TRBV7-2,many,TRBJ2-2,CASSLDGVWGIGELFF,TGTGCCAGCAGCTTAGATGGAGTGTGGGGGATTGGGGAGCTGTTTTTT
.,TRBV5-3,.,TRBJ1-3,CASSLDPSPGNTIYF,TGTGCCAGCAGCTTGGACCCAAGCCCTGGAAACACCATATATTTT
.,TRBV20-1,.,TRBJ2-6,CSAPGPRKGSIVLSGANVLTF,TGCAGTGCTCCGGGGCCTCGGAAGGGGTCAATCGTACTCTCTGGGGCCAACGTCCTGACTTTC
.,TRBV7-8,many,TRBJ2-7,CASSLRAGEQYF,TGTGCCAGCAGCCTCAGGGCAGGCGAGCAGTACTTC
.,TRBV6-1,.,TRBJ2-1,CASITKIREVLGYNEQFF,TGTGCCAGCATCACGAAAATAAGAGAAGTATTGGGCTACAATGAGCAGTTCTTC
.,TRBV24-1,.,TRBJ2-1,CATSDGHNEQFF,TGTGCCACCAGTGACGGTCACAATGAGCAGTTCTTC
.,TRBV12-3/TRBV12-4,few,TRBJ2-5,CASTPTGSETQYF,TGTGCCAGCACCCCGACAGGTTCAGAGACCCAGTACTTC
.,TRBV7-6,many,TRBJ1-4,CASSGTIGYEKLFF,TGTGCCAGCAGCGGTACGATTGGGTATGAAAAACTGTTTTTT
.,TRBV20-1,.,TRBJ2-7,CSASILERDYEQYF,TGCAGTGCTTCGATTTTAGAGAGAGACTACGAGCAGTACTTC
TRBD1,TRBV28,.,TRBJ2-3,CASSLRVSRGQGTDTQYF,TGTGCCAGCAGTTTACGAGTTTCCAGGGGGCAGGGCACAGATACGCAGTATTTT
.,TRBV7-9,.,TRBJ2-7,CASSSELGATEQYF,TGTGCCAGCAGCTCGGAGTTGGGGGCCACGGAGCAGTACTTC
.,TRBV19,.,TRBJ1-5,CASSIVGSNNQPQHF,TGTGCCAGTAGTATTGTGGGCTCCAACAATCAGCCCCAGCATTTT
.,TRBV14,many,TRBJ2-1,CASSQVGVKAYNEQFF,TGTGCCAGCAGCCAAGTGGGGGTTAAGGCATACAATGAGCAGTTCTTC
.,TRBV6-5,.,TRBJ2-1,CASSYSDNEQFF,TGTGCCAGCAGTTACTCCGACAATGAGCAGTTCTTC
.,TRBV6-5,.,TRBJ1-2,CASSRGDTTKRGYTF,TGTGCCAGCAGTAGGGGGGACACCACGAAGCGGGGCTACACCTTC
TRBD1,TRBV7-9,few,TRBJ2-7,CASSPRQGTYEQYF,TGTGCCAGCAGCCCCCGACAGGGGACCTACGAGCAGTACTTC
.,TRBV7-9,.,TRBJ2-7,CASSNQYEQYF,TGTGCCAGCAGCAATCAGTACGAGCAGTACTTC
.,TRBV12-3/TRBV12-4,many,TRBJ1-2,CASSHDSINYGYTF,TGTGCCAGCAGTCACGACAGTATTAACTATGGCTACACCTTC
TRBD1,TRBV20-1,medium-sized,TRBJ2-2,CSAWDRGRGDTGELFF,TGCAGTGCTTGGGACAGGGGGCGCGGGGACACCGGGGAGCTGTTTTTT
TRBD2,TRBV7-6,many,TRBJ2-1,CASSLWASGGFDEQFF,TGTGCCAGCAGCTTATGGGCTAGCGGGGGATTCGATGAGCAGTTCTTC
.,TRBV7-9,many,TRBJ1-5,CASSVGVSNQPQHF,TGTGCCAGCAGTGTCGGGGTTAGCAATCAGCCCCAGCATTTT
.,TRBV6-2/TRBV6-3,few,TRBJ2-7,CASSYGLVYEQYF,TGTGCCAGCAGTTACGGGCTCGTCTACGAGCAGTACTTC
TRBD2,TRBV7-9,many,TRBJ2-3,CASSAPLAGGPTDTQYF,TGTGCCAGCAGCGCCCCTTTAGCGGGGGGGCCGACAGATACGCAGTATTTT